Presented here are 16 T cell receptor beta chains from one specimen sequenced in a study of molecular identifiers for immune sequencing clone quantification. TCRdb re-derived calls from the PCR reads in MiXCR, one entry per CDR3 protein. The table has around 460,000 distinct CDR3 sequences, under 30% seen once. The specimen was naive CD8+ T cells from blood, with Jurkat cell RNA spiked in. The subset here: FACS-sorted CD8+CD4-CCR7+CD45RA+ naive T cells. Receptor source: a human donor in good health. Some libraries in this study had Jurkat cell RNA spiked in.

The chain joins TRBV4-1 to TRBJ2-7, with TRBD1 identical over 7 bases. J was trimmed by 2 bases and V by 4 bases; bases with no gene match: 11. Per germline, CDR1 MGHRA and CDR2 YSYEKL. The length of the CDR3 is 16 residues. The CDR3 DNA sequence: TGCGCCAGCAGCCCCACGTCCCGACAGGGAACCTACGAGCAGTACTTC. This sequence encodes CASSPTSRQGTYEQYF.

As for this clonotype: A junction end diverges from the germline sequence, so it may reflect a read error. The V and J genes are TRBV7-2 and TRBJ2-7; possibly TRBD2 for D (5 bases). Germline values: CDR1 SGHTA, CDR2 FQGNSA. The CDR3 sequence is 13 residues long. CDR3 protein: CASRPGITYERYF. Here the CDR3 DNA reads TGTGCCAGCAGACCCGGGATAACCTACGAGCGGTACTTC.

In its sample, this clonotype was seen many times. The chain joins TRBV12-3 or TRBV12-4 to TRBJ2-3; D remains unclear. The CDR3 extends over 11 amino acids. With 8 bases removed from V and 0 bases from J, the gap between germline ends came to 3 bases. This CDR3 reads CASRSTDTQYF. CDR3 DNA sequence: TGTGCCAGCCGGAGCACAGATACGCAGTATTTT.

The chain recombines TRBV18 with TRBJ1-1, with unresolved D. Trimming took off 3 bases at V and 2 bases at J, with 10 bases between the two ends. The CDR3 spans 14 residues. Germline V CDR1 and CDR2: KGHSH, LQKENI. The CDR3 region has the DNA TGTGCCAGCTCACCGGTAGATTTTAACACTGAAGCTTTCTTT. It translates to CASSPVDFNTEAFF.

This clonotype has at least ten counts. V and J are TRBV7-9 and TRBJ2-7, with a tentative D call TRBD2 (5 bases). Trimming removed 2 bases from V and 3 bases from J, with 8 bases in between. The CDR3 consists of 13 residues. The V gene's germline CDR1 is SEHNR and CDR2 FQNEAQ (reference sequence). In DNA form, the CDR3 reads TGTGCCAGCAGCTTACCCCGGGACTACGAGCAGTACTTC. It encodes CASSLPRDYEQYF.

This clonotype was recorded many times. The chain uses TRBV25-1 and TRBJ2-7; D may match TRBD1 or TRBD2 (5 bases each). V was shortened by 2 bases and J by 8 bases, with 7 bases between the two germline ends. Germline V gene lookup returns CDR1 MGHDK and CDR2 SYGVNS. The CDR3 runs to 11 residues. The DNA of the CDR3 is TGTGCCAGCAGTGAAGGGGGTAAGCAGTACTTC. Translating gives CASSEGGKQYF.

Points on this clonotype: The junction shows a germline mismatch at one end, possibly a read error. The gene calls are TRBV4-3 and TRBJ1-4; 7 bases match TRBD1. The length of the CDR3 is 15 residues. Germline V gene sequence: CDR1 LGHNA, CDR2 YSLEER. CDR3 region: CASSNSTGRYEKLFF. The CDR3 DNA is TGCGCTAGCAGCAACTCGACAGGGCGATATGAAAAACTGTTTTTT.

A few counts support this clonotype. The chain uses TRBV4-3 and TRBJ2-2, with 7 positions matching TRBD1. CDR1 and CDR2 (germline): LGHNA, YSLEER. J was trimmed by 3 bases and V by 3 bases; bases with no gene match: 10. The CDR3 length is 17 residues. This CDR3 is CASSQVLGTADTGELFF. CDR3 DNA: TGCGCCAGCAGCCAGGTTCTCGGGACAGCGGACACCGGGGAGCTGTTTTTT.

This clonotype was found a few times. The genes are TRBV25-1 and TRBJ2-5; D gene ambiguous. Germline lookup yields CDR1 MGHDK and CDR2 SYGVNS. Deletions cut 4 bases from V and 4 bases from J, with 13 bases between. The CDR3 runs 14 residues. The chain's CDR3 is CASSVRRTRETQYF. DNA for the CDR3: TGTGCCAGCAGTGTTAGGAGAACCCGAGAGACCCAGTACTTC.

This clonotype showed up just a few times. V gene TRBV25-1 combines with J gene TRBJ2-7, with TRBD1 matching 7 bases. The CDR3 has 12 amino acids. CDR1 is MGHDK and CDR2 is SYGVNS in the germline V gene. V lost 6 bases, J lost 2 bases, and 1 base stayed unmatched. The CDR3 region has the DNA TGTGCCAGCAGGCAGGGGGCCTACGAGCAGTACTTC. As protein: CASRQGAYEQYF.

This clonotype appeared many times. V usage is TRBV7-9 and J usage is TRBJ2-7; 7 bases match TRBD1. Germline lookup yields CDR1 SEHNR and CDR2 FQNEAQ (reference sequence). The junction had 11 bases not matched to a gene; V was cut back by 4 bases and J by 5 bases. The CDR3 runs 15 residues. CDR3 loop: CASSSRDSTQDEQYF. The CDR3, as DNA: TGTGCCAGCAGCTCGAGGGACAGTACTCAGGACGAGCAGTACTTC. The full variable domain, its missing parts supplied by reference TRBV7-9 and TRBJ2-7, is DTGVSQNPRHKITKRGQNVTFRCDPISEHNRLYWYRQTLGQGPEFLTYFQNEAQLEKSRLLSDRFSAERPKGSFSTLEIQRTEQGDSAMYLCASSSRDSTQDEQYFGPGTRLTVT.

This clonotype occurred a few times. The chain combines TRBV4-3 with TRBJ2-7, with a tentative D call TRBD1 (5 bases). The length of the CDR3 is 16 residues. V lost 0 bases and J 2 bases, leaving 14 bases between the germline ends. Germline CDR1 is LGHNA and CDR2 is YSLEER. The DNA of the CDR3 is TGCGCCAGCAGCCAAGAGGTTCAGGGCGGCACCTACGAGCAGTACTTC. Amino acids: CASSQEVQGGTYEQYF.

On this clonotype itself: A single base separates this from a much larger clone, so it may be a read error. The V gene is TRBV7-9, the J gene TRBJ2-3; the D is unclear. CDR1 SEHNR and CDR2 FQNEAQ come from the germline V gene (reference sequence). The CDR3 is 17 residues long. Trimming pared 2 bases from V and 1 base from J, leaving 16 bases between. The CDR3 loop is CASSLLRPGRCTDTQYF. CDR3 nucleotides: TGTGCCAGCAGCTTACTTAGGCCGGGTCGGTGCACAGATACGCAGTATTTT. Filled out from reference TRBV7-9 and TRBJ2-3, the complete variable domain reads DTGVSQNPRHKITKRGQNVTFRCDPISEHNRLYWYRQTLGQGPEFLTYFQNEAQLEKSRLLSDRFSAERPKGSFSTLEIQRTEQGDSAMYLCASSLLRPGRCTDTQYFGPGTRLTVL.

This clonotype was seen only a few times. The rearrangement links TRBV27 to TRBJ2-7; 9 bases match TRBD1. Germline lookup yields CDR1 MNHEY and CDR2 SMNVEV (reference sequence). Trimming removed 3 bases from V and 3 bases from J; junction bases left unmatched: 6. This CDR3 has 15 residues. As DNA, the CDR3 is TGTGCCAGCAGTTTGGGGACAGGGAGCGGCTACGAGCAGTACTTC. Its translation is CASSLGTGSGYEQYF.

This clonotype was counted a few times. The chain links TRBV6-5 to TRBJ2-3; 8 bases are a match to TRBD2. The CDR3 has 17 residues. V dropped 6 bases and J dropped 3; count of bases not matched to a gene: 14. Germline CDR1 reads MNHEY; CDR2 reads SVGAGI. The CDR3 DNA follows: TGTGCCAGCAGCCAAACCTCCCCGGGGGGGTTTACAGATACGCAGTATTTT. Translation: CASSQTSPGGFTDTQYF.

This clonotype came up many times. This chain connects TRBV5-4 to TRBJ1-1; tentative D call: TRBD1 (6 bases). Germline values: CDR1 SGHNT, CDR2 YYREEE (reference sequence). V lost 0 bases, J lost 7 bases, and 7 bases lay in between. The CDR3 contains 12 residues. The CDR3 DNA follows: TGTGCCAGCAGCTTGGCGACAGGTGAAGCTTTCTTT. Translating it yields CASSLATGEAFF.